This T cell receptor beta chain came from a study of cytomegalovirus exposure and HLA in healthy donors. About the study: According to later analysis, the same platform produced the approximately 120 validation and approximately 700 first-cohort repertoires. Overall study findings and caveats: Cytomegalovirus-associated TCR beta chains were listed, numbering under 200. TCR sequences were mostly rare, though some public TCRs occurred in many donors. That first-cohort TCR clusters tended to co-occur in the 90 to 150 validation repertoires was found in a later analysis.

Assay used: immunoSEQ multiplex PCR; TCRdb lists only in-frame clones, some missing. The sample carries over 200,000 clones, 70% to 90% recorded once. A remark on this clone: Antigen specificity is unknown.

V was clipped by 0 bases and J by 3 bases, with 9 bases between them. This CDR3 comprises 15 residues. Germline CDR1 reads LGHNA; CDR2 reads YNFKEQ. Sequencing was performed on PBMCs. The chain combines TRBV4-2 with TRBJ2-1, with unresolved D. This clonotype was obtained from a woman aged 18-29 years in good health and CMV-seronegative. DNA of the CDR3: TGTGCCAGCAGCCAAGATGTTAGAGGCTACAATGAGCAGTTCTTC. Its protein is CASSQDVRGYNEQFF.